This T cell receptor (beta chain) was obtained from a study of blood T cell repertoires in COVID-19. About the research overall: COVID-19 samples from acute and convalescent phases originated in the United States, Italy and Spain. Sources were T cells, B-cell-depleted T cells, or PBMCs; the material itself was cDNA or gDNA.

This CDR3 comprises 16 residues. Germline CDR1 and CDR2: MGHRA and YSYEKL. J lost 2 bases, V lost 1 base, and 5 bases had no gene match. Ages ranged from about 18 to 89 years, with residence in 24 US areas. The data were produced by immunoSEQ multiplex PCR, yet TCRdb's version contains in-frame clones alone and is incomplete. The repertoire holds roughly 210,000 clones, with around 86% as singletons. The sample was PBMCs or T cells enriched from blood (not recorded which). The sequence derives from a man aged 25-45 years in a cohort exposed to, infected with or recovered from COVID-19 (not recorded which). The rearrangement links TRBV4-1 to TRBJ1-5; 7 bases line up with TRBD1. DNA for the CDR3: TGCGCCAGCAGCCAAGTTTCAGGGGGACGCAATCAGCCCCAGCATTTT. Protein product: CASSQVSGGRNQPQHF.